This T cell receptor (beta chain) was profiled in a study of radiotherapy plus CTLA-4 blockade in lung cancer. Across the whole study: Patients showed objective responses in 18% of cases, and disease control was achieved by 30% to 35%.

The repertoire was sequenced with immunoSEQ multiplex PCR; TCRdb's copy has only in-frame clones and lacks some. Seen here are just under 60,000 clones, 70% to 80% observed once, and the top ten hold less than 4.5%. In the case of this clone: Its antigen is as yet unknown.

Ipilimumab-mediated CTLA-4 blockade plus focal radiation was given to patients having chemo-refractory metastatic non-small-cell lung cancer. Study observations and caveats: Early shifts in blood T cell clones, with interferon-beta, reportedly predicted response best.

The source material was peripheral blood, sampled from a patient treated with radiotherapy plus ipilimumab. The clonotype comes from a human donor with non-small cell lung cancer who had a partial response to radiotherapy plus ipilimumab.

The CDR3 nucleotides read TGTGCCAGCAGCCTTAGCGGGGTCAGCACAGATACGCAGTATTTT. Translating it yields CASSLSGVSTDTQYF. The chain is built from TRBV13 and TRBJ2-3; 8 nucleotides match TRBD2. V dropped 5 bases and J dropped 0; count of bases not matched to a gene: 4. Germline CDR1 PRHDT, CDR2 FYEKMQ (reference sequence). This CDR3 region has 15 residues.